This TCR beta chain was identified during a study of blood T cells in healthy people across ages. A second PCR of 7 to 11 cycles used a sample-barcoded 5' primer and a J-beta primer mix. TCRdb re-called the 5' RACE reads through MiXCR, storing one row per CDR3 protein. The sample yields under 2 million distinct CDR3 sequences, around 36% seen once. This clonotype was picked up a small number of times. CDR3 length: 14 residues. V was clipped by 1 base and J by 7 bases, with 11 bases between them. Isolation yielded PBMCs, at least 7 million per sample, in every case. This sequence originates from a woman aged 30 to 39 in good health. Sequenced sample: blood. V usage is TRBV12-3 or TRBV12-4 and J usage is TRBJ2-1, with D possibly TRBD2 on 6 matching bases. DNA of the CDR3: TGTGCCAGCAGTTTAGATGGGGGGTTGAATGAGCAGTTCTTC. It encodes CASSLDGGLNEQFF.